This TCR beta chain is drawn from a study of blood T cell repertoires in COVID-19. Trimming stripped 6 bases from V and 4 bases from J, with 12 bases between. Germline values: CDR1 SGHDN, CDR2 FVKESK. There are 13 residues in the CDR3. Only in-frame clones appear in the TCRdb table, and some are missing; sequencing was by immunoSEQ multiplex PCR. Here the sample spans a few hundred thousand clones, roughly 86% being singletons. The rearrangement joins TRBV14 to TRBJ1-2; D is perhaps TRBD1 (6 bases). This TCR was recovered from a man younger than 40 who had recovered from COVID-19. Sequenced sample: PBMCs or T cells enriched from blood (not recorded which). In DNA form, the CDR3 reads TGTGCCAGCAGTCTGGGACACGCCTATGGCTACACCTTC. Translating gives CASSLGHAYGYTF.